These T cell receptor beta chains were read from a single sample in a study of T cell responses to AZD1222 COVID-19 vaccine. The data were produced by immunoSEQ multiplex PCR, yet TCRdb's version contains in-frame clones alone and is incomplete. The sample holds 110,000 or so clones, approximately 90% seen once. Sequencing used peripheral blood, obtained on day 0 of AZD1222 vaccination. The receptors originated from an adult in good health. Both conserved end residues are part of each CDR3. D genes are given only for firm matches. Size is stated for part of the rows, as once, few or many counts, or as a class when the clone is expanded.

CDR3nt: TGCGCCAGCAGCTTGGTGACGGGGAACACTGAAGCTTTCTTT; CDR3aa: CASSLVTGNTEAFF; v_gene: TRBV5-1; j_gene: TRBJ1-1; abundance: once; d_gene: NA
CDR3nt: TGTGCCAGCAGCCAGGCGGGAGGGAGCTCCTACAATGAGCAGTTCTTC; CDR3aa: CASSQAGGSSYNEQFF; v_gene: TRBV3-1/TRBV3-2; j_gene: TRBJ2-1; abundance: NA; d_gene: TRBD2
CDR3nt: TGTGCCAGCAGCCTCCTTAATGCTGGAAACACCATATATTTT; CDR3aa: CASSLLNAGNTIYF; v_gene: TRBV7-9; j_gene: TRBJ1-3; abundance: NA; d_gene: NA
CDR3nt: TGTGCCAGCAGCCCCGGGCGGGGGGGCGACGAGACCCAGTACTTC; CDR3aa: CASSPGRGGDETQYF; v_gene: TRBV11-3; j_gene: TRBJ2-5; abundance: NA; d_gene: TRBD2
CDR3nt: TGCGCCAGCAGCTACACGACAGGGGCGGCCTACGAGCAGTACTTC; CDR3aa: CASSYTTGAAYEQYF; v_gene: TRBV5-1; j_gene: TRBJ2-7; abundance: NA; d_gene: TRBD1
CDR3nt: TGTGCCAGCAGTGAAAGGATGAGAAAGTATGAAGCTTTCTTT; CDR3aa: CASSERMRKYEAFF; v_gene: TRBV2; j_gene: TRBJ1-1; abundance: NA; d_gene: NA
CDR3nt: TGTGCCAGCAGCTTAGGCGCTGGTACTGAAGCTTTCTTT; CDR3aa: CASSLGAGTEAFF; v_gene: TRBV7-2; j_gene: TRBJ1-1; abundance: NA; d_gene: NA
CDR3nt: TGTGCCAGCAGCCAAGTTCTAGCGGGGGATTCCTACAATGAGCAGTTCTTC; CDR3aa: CASSQVLAGDSYNEQFF; v_gene: TRBV14; j_gene: TRBJ2-1; abundance: NA; d_gene: TRBD2
CDR3nt: TGTGCCAGCAGCTACCTCCGTTGGGGACAGGGGTTTTACGAGCAGTACTTC; CDR3aa: CASSYLRWGQGFYEQYF; v_gene: TRBV11-2; j_gene: TRBJ2-7; abundance: NA; d_gene: TRBD1
CDR3nt: TGTGCCAGCTCCTGGGGACAGGCTAACTATGGCTACACCTTC; CDR3aa: CASSWGQANYGYTF; v_gene: TRBV6-5; j_gene: TRBJ1-2; abundance: NA; d_gene: TRBD1
CDR3nt: TGCGCCAGCAGCTTGGAGGGACAAGAGACCCAGTACTTC; CDR3aa: CASSLEGQETQYF; v_gene: TRBV5-1; j_gene: TRBJ2-5; abundance: NA; d_gene: NA
CDR3nt: TGTGCCAGCTCACCTAATAGCGGGGAATACAATGAGCAGTTCTTC; CDR3aa: CASSPNSGEYNEQFF; v_gene: TRBV18; j_gene: TRBJ2-1; abundance: NA; d_gene: TRBD2
CDR3nt: TGTGCCAGCAGCTTAGAGGCTCGATTAGGGCCAGGGAACAATGAGCAGTTCTTC; CDR3aa: CASSLEARLGPGNNEQFF; v_gene: TRBV7-9; j_gene: TRBJ2-1; abundance: NA; d_gene: NA
CDR3nt: TGTGCCAGCAGTTCACAGGGGGCCTACGAGCAGTACTTC; CDR3aa: CASSSQGAYEQYF; v_gene: TRBV6-1; j_gene: TRBJ2-7; abundance: NA; d_gene: TRBD1
CDR3nt: TGTGCCAGCAGCATCCTGTTTAATTCACCCCTCCACTTT; CDR3aa: CASSILFNSPLHF; v_gene: TRBV7-9; j_gene: TRBJ1-6; abundance: NA; d_gene: NA
CDR3nt: TGTGCCAGCAGCCTTTCCCGGGCGCGCGGGGTAACCGGGGAGCTGTTTTTT; CDR3aa: CASSLSRARGVTGELFF; v_gene: TRBV4-2; j_gene: TRBJ2-2; abundance: NA; d_gene: NA